The clone carrying this TCR beta chain has ten or more counts. Its antigen is still unknown. Trimming pared 10 bases from V and 4 bases from J, leaving 16 bases between. This CDR3 comprises 13 residues. CDR1 and CDR2 (germline): LNHDA, SQIVND (reference sequence). The data originate from a study of regulatory T cells in long-lasting Graves disease. The study's findings and limits: It was in persistent disease that TRBV28, TRBJ1-2 and TRBJ2-5 were favored.

Indicated time point: newly diagnosed GD, antithyroid drugs for less than 3 months. Generation of the TCR library employed RNA extracted from PBMCs. Libraries of TCR beta came from iRepertoire HTBI primers plus Arm-PCR of CDR3 regions. TCRdb re-derived calls from the multiplex PCR reads in MiXCR, one entry per CDR3 protein. The data hold about 370,000 distinct CDR3 sequences, with 15% observed a single time. The chain joins TRBV19 to TRBJ1-1; D might be TRBD1 (6 bases). The source of this sequence is a female donor with Graves disease. The sequences come from peripheral blood mononuclear cells (PBMCs), collected at new diagnosis, from a patient treated with antithyroid drugs. The CDR3 DNA sequence: TGTGCCAATTCCACAGGGTTAGGCACTGAAGCTTTCTTT. Protein: CANSTGLGTEAFF. The full variable domain, rest sourced from reference TRBV19 and TRBJ1-1, is DGGITQSPKYLFRKEGQNVTLSCEQNLNHDAMYWYRQDPGQGLRLIYYSQIVNDFQKGDIAEGYSVSREKKESFPLTVTSAQKNPTAFYLCANSTGLGTEAFFGQGTRLTVV.